This TCR beta chain stems from a study of cytomegalovirus exposure and HLA in healthy donors. Study at large: As an earlier analysis found, around 190 million T cells yielded about 120 million unique TCR beta sequences.

On this clone itself: Its antigen is unidentified.

Primers included in the PCR were 60 Vbeta and 13 Jbeta primers. The method was immunoSEQ multiplex PCR; TCRdb's version includes in-frame clones alone and lacks a portion of them. The table has 150,000 to 170,000 clones, 65% to 85% seen once. Trimming stripped 1 base from V and 2 bases from J, with 10 bases between. The CDR3 loop spans 14 amino acids. Per germline, CDR1 SGHDT and CDR2 YYEEEE. Findings and limits, study-wide: Some public TCRs appeared in many individuals, while most sequences were rare. Earlier analysis yielded a pattern in which most TCR beta V segments were productive about 90% or about 30% of the time.

This chain uses TRBV5-6 with TRBJ2-7; D might be TRBD1 (5 bases). Input material: PBMCs. The origin of this receptor is a man between 18 and 35 years old in good health and CMV-seronegative. CDR3 sequence reads: CASSLFGRAYEQYV. The CDR3 region has the DNA TGTGCCAGCAGCTTGTTTGGCAGGGCCTACGAGCAGTACGTC.